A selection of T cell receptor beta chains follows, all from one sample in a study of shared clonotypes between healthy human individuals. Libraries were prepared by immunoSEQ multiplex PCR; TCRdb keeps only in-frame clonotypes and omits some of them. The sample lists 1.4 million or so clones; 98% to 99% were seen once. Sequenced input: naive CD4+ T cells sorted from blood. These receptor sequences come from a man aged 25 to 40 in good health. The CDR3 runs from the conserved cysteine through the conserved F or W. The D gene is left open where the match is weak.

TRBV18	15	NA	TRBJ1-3	CASSPGRNAGNTIYF
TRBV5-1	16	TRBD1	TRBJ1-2	CASSRTGASALYGYTF
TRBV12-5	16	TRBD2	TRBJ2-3	CASGLVLAGDTDTQYF
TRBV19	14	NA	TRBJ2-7	CASSRDASYYEQYF
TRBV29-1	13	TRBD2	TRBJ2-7	CSVGAGRVYEQYF
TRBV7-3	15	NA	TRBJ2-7	CASSAGPGSSYEQYF
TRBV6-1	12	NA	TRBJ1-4	CASISGIEKLFF
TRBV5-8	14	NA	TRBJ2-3	CASSLFPSTDTQYF
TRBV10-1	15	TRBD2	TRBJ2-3	CASSVSSGSVDTQYF
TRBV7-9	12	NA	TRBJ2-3	CASSLFSDTQYF
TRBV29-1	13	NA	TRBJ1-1	CSVEGRVNTEAFF
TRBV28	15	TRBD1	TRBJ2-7	CASSTPGQGIDEQYF
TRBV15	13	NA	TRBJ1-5	CATSLYSNQPQHF
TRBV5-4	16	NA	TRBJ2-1	CASSLFGLALNNEQFF
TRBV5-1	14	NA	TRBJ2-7	CASAPRVVGYEQYF
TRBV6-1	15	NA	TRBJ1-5	CASSDGTYSNQPQHF
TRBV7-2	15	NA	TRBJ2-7	CASSTNGDSGYEQYF
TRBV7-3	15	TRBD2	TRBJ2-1	CASSSRLAGVGEQFF
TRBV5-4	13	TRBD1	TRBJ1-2	CASSSDRRYGYTF
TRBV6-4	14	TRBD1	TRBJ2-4	CASSYDRGSDIQYF
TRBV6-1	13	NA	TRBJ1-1	CASSEAGQREAFF
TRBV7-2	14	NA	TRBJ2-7	CASSPNRVLIRQYF
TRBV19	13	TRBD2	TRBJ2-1	CATGGFSYNEQFF
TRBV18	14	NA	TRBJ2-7	CASSPQQFSYEQYF
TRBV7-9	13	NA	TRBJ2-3	CASSLGFADTQYF
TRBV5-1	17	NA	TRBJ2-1	CASSLEGGLSSYNEQFF
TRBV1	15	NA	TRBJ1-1	CTSSQEWQSNTEAFF
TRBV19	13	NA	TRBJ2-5	CASSVGRGGAQYF
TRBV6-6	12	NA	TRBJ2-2	CASSYEGGELFF
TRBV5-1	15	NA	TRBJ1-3	CASSLESPTGNTIYF
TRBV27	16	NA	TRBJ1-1	CASSSGGVLGNTEAFF
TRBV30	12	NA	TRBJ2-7	CAWSVRFPEQYF